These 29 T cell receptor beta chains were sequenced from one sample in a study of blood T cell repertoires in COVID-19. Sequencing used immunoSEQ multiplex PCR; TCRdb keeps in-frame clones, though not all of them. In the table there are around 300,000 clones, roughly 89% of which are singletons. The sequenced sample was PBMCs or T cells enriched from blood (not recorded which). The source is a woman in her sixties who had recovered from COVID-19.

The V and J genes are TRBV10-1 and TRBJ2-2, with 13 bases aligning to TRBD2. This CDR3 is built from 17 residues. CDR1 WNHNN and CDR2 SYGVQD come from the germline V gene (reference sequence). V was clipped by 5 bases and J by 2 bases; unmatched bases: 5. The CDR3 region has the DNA TGCGCCAGCAGTAGACTAGCGGGAGGACCAAACACCGGGGAGCTGTTTTTT. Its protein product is CASSRLAGGPNTGELFF.

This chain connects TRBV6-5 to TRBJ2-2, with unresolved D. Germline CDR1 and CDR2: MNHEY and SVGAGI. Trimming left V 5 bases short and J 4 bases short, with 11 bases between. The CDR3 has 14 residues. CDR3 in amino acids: CASSPGFGTGELFF. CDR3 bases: TGTGCCAGCAGTCCCGGGTTCGGCACCGGGGAGCTGTTTTTT.

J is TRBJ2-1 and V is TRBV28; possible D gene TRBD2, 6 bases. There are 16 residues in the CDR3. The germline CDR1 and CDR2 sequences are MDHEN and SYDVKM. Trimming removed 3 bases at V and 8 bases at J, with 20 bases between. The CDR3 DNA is TGTGCCAGCAGTTTGGCTCTAGCGAGCATATTGGATGAGCAGTTCTTC. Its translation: CASSLALASILDEQFF.

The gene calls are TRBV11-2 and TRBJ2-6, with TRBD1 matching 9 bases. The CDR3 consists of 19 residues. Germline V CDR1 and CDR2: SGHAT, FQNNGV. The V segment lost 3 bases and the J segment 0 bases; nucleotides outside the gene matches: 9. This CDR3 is CASSLVRQGVYSGANVLTF. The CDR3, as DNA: TGTGCCAGCAGCTTGGTTAGACAGGGGGTATACTCTGGGGCCAACGTCCTGACTTTC.

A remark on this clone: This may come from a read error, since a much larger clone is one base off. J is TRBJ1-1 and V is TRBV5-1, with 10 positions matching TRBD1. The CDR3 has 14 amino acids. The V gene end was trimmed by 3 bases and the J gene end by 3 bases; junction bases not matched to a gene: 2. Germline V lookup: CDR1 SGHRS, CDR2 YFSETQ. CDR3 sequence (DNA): TGCGCCAGCAGCTCCGGGACAGGGGACACTGAAGCTTTCTTT. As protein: CASSSGTGDTEAFF.

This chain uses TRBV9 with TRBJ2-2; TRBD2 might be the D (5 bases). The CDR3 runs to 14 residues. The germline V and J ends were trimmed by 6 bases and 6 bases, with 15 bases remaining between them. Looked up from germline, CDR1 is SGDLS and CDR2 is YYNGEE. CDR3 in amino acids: CASTRDRFPGELFF. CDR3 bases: TGTGCCAGCACTCGGGATCGTTTTCCCGGGGAGCTGTTTTTT.

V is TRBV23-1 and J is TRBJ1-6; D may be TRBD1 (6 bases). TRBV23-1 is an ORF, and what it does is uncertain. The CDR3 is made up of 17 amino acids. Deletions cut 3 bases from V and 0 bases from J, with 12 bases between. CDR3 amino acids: CASSQYRVSSYNSPLHF. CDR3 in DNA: TGCGCCAGCAGTCAGTACAGGGTAAGCTCCTATAATTCACCCCTCCACTTT.

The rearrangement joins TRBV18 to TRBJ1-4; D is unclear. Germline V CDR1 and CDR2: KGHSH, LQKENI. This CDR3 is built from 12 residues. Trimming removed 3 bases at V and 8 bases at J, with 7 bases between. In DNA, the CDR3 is TGTGCCAGCTCACCTAACGGGGAAAAACTGTTTTTT. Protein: CASSPNGEKLFF.

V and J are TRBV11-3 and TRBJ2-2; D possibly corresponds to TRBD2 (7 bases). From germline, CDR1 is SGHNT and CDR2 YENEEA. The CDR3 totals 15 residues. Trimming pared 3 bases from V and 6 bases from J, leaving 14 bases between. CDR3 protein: CASSFAGAGAGELFF. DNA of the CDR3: TGTGCCAGCAGCTTCGCGGGGGCCGGGGCCGGGGAGCTGTTTTTT.

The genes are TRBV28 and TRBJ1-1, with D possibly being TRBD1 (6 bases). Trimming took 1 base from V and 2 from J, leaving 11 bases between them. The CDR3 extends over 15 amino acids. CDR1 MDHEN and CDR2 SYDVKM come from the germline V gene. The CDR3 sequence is CASSLSGAVNTEAFF. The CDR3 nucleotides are TGTGCCAGCAGTTTATCAGGGGCTGTAAACACTGAAGCTTTCTTT.

CDR3 sequence reads: CASTAGEGPHNEQFF. CDR3 DNA: TGTGCCAGTACCGCGGGGGAGGGCCCTCACAATGAGCAGTTCTTC. The V and J genes are TRBV19 and TRBJ2-1; 7 bases are shared with TRBD2. The CDR3 has 15 amino acids. V shed 7 bases and J 5 bases; nucleotides not matched to a gene: 11. Germline assignment: CDR1 LNHDA and CDR2 SQIVND (reference sequence).

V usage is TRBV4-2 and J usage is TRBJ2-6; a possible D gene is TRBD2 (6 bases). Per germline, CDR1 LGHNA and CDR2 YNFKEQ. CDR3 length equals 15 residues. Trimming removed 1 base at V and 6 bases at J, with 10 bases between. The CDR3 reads CASSQAQLAANVLTF. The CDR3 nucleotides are TGTGCCAGCAGCCAAGCACAACTAGCGGCCAACGTCCTGACTTTC.

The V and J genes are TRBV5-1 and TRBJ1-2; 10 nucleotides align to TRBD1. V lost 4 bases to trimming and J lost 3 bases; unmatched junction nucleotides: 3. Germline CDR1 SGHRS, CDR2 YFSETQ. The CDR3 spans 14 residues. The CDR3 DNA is TGCGCCAGCAGCCCAGGACAGGGGGACTATGGCTACACCTTC. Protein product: CASSPGQGDYGYTF.

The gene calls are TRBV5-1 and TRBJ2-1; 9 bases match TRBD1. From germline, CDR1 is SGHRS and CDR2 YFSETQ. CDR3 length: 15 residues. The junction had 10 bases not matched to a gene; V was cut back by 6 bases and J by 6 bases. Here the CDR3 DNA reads TGCGCCAGCAAGGAGGGGACAGGGCCTTTCAATGAGCAGTTCTTC. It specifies CASKEGTGPFNEQFF. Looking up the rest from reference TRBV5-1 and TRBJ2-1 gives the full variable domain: KAGVTQTPRYLIKTRGQQVTLSCSPISGHRSVSWYQQTPGQGLQFLFEYFSETQRNKGNFPGRFSGRQFSNSRSEMNVSTLELGDSALYLCASKEGTGPFNEQFFGPGTRLTVL.

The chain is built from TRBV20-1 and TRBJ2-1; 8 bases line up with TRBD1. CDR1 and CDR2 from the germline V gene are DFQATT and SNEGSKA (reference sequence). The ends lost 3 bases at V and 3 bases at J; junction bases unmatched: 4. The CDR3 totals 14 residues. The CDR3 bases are TGCAGTGCTAGTCAGGGGGCCTACTACAATGAGCAGTTCTTC. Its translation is CSASQGAYYNEQFF.

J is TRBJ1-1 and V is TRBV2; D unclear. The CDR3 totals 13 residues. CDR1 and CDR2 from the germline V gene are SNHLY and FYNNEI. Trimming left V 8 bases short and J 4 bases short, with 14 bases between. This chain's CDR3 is CASGLNSRTEAFF. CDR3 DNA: TGTGCCAGCGGATTGAACAGCCGCACTGAAGCTTTCTTT.

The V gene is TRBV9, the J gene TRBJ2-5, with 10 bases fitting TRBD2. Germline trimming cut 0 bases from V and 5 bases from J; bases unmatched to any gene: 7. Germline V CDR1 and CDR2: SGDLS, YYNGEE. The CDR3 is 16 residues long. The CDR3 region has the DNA TGTGCCAGCAGCGTAGTGAGTAGCGGGGGGAAGGAGACCCAGTACTTC. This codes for CASSVVSSGGKETQYF. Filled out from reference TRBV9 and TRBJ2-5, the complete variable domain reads DSGVTQTPKHLITATGQRVTLRCSPRSGDLSVYWYQQSLDQGLQFLIQYYNGEERAKGNILERFSAQQFPDLHSELNLSSLELGDSALYFCASSVVSSGGKETQYFGPGTRLLVL.

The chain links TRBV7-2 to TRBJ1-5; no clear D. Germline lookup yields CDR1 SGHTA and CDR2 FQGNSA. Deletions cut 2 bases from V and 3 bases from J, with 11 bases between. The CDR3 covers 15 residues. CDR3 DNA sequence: TGTGCCAGCAGCTTATTGGCTGATTCCAATCAGCCCCAGCATTTT. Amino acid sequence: CASSLLADSNQPQHF.

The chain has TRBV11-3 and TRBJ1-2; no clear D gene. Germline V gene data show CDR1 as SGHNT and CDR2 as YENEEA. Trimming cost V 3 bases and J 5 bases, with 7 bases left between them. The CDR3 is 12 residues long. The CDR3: CASSFRGYGYTF. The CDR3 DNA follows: TGTGCCAGCAGCTTCCGGGGTTATGGCTACACCTTC.

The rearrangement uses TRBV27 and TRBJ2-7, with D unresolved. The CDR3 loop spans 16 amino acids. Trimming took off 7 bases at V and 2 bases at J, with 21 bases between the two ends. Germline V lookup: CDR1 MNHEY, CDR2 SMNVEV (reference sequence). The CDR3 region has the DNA TGTGCCAGCAAAATACGGAGCTGGCCATCGGCCTACGAGCAGTACTTC. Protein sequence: CASKIRSWPSAYEQYF.

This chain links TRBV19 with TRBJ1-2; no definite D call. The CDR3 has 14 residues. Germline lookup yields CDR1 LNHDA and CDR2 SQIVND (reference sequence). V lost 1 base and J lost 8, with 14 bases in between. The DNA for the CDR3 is TGTGCCAGTAGTATAGTATCCGGAGTTGCGGGCTACACCTTC. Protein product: CASSIVSGVAGYTF.

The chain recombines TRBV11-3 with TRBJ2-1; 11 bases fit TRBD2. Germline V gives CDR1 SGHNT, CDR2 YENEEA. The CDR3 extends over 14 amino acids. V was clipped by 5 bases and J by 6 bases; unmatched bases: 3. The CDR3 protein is CASSPGLAVNEQFF. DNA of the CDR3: TGTGCCAGCAGCCCGGGACTAGCGGTCAATGAGCAGTTCTTC.

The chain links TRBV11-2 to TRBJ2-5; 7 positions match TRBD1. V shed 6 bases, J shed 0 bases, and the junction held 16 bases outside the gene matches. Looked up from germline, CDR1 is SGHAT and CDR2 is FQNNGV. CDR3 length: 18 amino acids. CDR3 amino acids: CASRPYPVGQKYQETQYF. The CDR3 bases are TGTGCCAGCAGACCTTACCCTGTGGGACAGAAGTACCAAGAGACCCAGTACTTC. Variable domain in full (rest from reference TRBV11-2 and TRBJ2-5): EAGVAQSPRYKIIEKRQSVAFWCNPISGHATLYWYQQILGQGPKLLIQFQNNGVVDDSQLPKDRFSAERLKGVDSTLKIQPAKLEDSAVYLCASRPYPVGQKYQETQYFGPGTRLLVL.

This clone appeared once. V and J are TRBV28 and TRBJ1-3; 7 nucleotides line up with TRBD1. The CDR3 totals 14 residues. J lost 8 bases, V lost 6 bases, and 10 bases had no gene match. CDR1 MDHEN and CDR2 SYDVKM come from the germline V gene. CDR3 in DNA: TGTGCCAGCAGAGATCATAACAGGGGACACACCATATATTTT. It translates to CASRDHNRGHTIYF.

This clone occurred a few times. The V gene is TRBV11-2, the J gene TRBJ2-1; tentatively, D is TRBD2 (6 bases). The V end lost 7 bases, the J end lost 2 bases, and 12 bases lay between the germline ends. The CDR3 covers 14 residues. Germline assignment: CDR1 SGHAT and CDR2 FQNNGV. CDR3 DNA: TGTGCCAGCAAGCTGGGGGGAGCCTACAATGAGCAGTTCTTC. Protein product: CASKLGGAYNEQFF. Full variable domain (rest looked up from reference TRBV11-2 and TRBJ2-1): EAGVAQSPRYKIIEKRQSVAFWCNPISGHATLYWYQQILGQGPKLLIQFQNNGVVDDSQLPKDRFSAERLKGVDSTLKIQPAKLEDSAVYLCASKLGGAYNEQFFGPGTRLTVL.

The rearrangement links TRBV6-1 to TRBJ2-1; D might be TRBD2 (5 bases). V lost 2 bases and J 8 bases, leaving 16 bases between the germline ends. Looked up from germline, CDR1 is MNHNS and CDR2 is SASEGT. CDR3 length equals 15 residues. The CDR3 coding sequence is TGTGCCAGCAGTGAATACGGAACACCGGGGTATGAGCAGTTCTTC. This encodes CASSEYGTPGYEQFF.

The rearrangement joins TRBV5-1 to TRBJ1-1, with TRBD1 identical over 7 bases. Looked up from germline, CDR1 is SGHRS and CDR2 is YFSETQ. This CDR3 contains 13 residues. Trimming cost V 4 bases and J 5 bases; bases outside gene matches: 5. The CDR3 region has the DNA TGCGCCAGCAGCGCTTCAGGGGGTACTGAAGCTTTCTTT. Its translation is CASSASGGTEAFF.

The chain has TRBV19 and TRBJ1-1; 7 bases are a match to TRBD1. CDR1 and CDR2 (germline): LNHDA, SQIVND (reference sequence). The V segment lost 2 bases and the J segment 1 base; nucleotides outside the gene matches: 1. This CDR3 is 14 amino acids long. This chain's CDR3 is CASSISGGNTEAFF. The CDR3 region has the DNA TGTGCCAGTAGTATATCAGGGGGGAACACTGAAGCTTTCTTT.

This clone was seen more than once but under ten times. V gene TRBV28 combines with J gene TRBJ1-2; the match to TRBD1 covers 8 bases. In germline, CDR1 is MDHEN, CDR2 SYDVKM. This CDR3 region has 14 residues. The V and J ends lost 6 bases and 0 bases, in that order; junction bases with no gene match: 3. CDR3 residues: CASRRTGTNYGYTF. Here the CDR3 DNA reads TGTGCCAGCAGAAGGACAGGGACTAACTATGGCTACACCTTC.